This paragraph reports one TCR beta chain. No antigen is known for it. The input lacks base qualities; no much larger clone sits a single base away. Patients with a history of autoimmune disease or receiving systemic immunosuppression were excluded from the trial. Peripheral blood for TCR sequencing was collected from all dose cohorts at baseline, on cycle 4 day 1, and on cycle 7 day 1. The samples were taken from a phase I, first-in-human, multicenter, open-label dose-escalation trial of ivuxolimab. Adults with locally advanced or metastatic melanoma, renal cell, hepatocellular, or head and neck squamous cell carcinoma were enrolled in the trial. Before TCR sequencing, CD4+ T cells and CD8+ T cells from peripheral blood were sorted into separate populations. This specimen comes from a study of OX40 agonist ivuxolimab in advanced cancers. In the study overall: Ivuxolimab was an agonistic, fully human IgG2 monoclonal antibody directed against OX40 (CD134), a costimulatory receptor. Partial responses occurred in three dose-escalation patients, of whom one had hepatocellular carcinoma and two had cutaneous melanoma. In the dose-escalation cohort, 65% to 85% of patients were male, and the mean age was 60 years with a range of about 20 to 80. Peripheral TCRbeta sequencing aimed to test whether ivuxolimab altered TCR sequence diversity and caused clonal T-cell expansion. Intravenous ivuxolimab was administered to patients every 2 weeks at six dose levels: 0.01, 0.1, 0.3, 1.5, 3 and 10 mg/kg. Among the 52 dose-escalation patients, about 20 had hepatocellular carcinoma, approximately 15 melanoma, 9 renal cell carcinoma and 9 head and neck cancer. The paper covers the monotherapy dose-escalation part of the phase I ivuxolimab trial, which included N ≈ 57 patients. Patients were allowed to have had prior anti-PD-1, anti-PD-L1 or anti-CTLA-4 therapy, and approximately 40% of the dose-escalation patients had previously received checkpoint inhibitors.

To sequence the TCRbeta CDR3 region, genomic DNA was isolated from the sorted cells. The immunoSEQ Assay was used to sequence the TCRbeta CDR3 regions. TCRdb's version of the immuneACCESS table is confined to in-frame rearrangements and falls short of the full clone set. An unresolved V gene accounts for under half of the shortfall where checked; the remainder is of unknown origin. This sample has under 65,000 clones in its table, and about 88% of those were observed once. Roughly 2.1% of the sample goes to the ten largest clones. Beyond this particular receptor, the publication reports: Clonal expansion of both CD4+ and CD8+ blood T cells was observed from baseline to week 6 at doses 0.1 to 3.0 mg/kg. Which antigens the clonally expanded peripheral T cells were specific for was not determined. After ivuxolimab, expanded clones were on average more numerous among CD8+ T cells than among CD4+ T cells. Low levels of normalized T-cell clonal expansion were also seen in some patients who did not respond. In the 0.1-3.0 mg/kg groups, partial responders had among the lowest normalized peripheral clonal expansion, particularly in CD8+ T cells.

The receptor was isolated from an adult with an advanced solid tumor such as melanoma, head and neck, liver or kidney cancer. Sequenced here: CD4+ or CD8+ T cells sorted from blood, sampled in a trial of the OX40 agonist ivuxolimab.

DNA sequence: TGTGCCTGGTCTCCGGGACAGGGGTTTAATACGCAGTATTTT. The translation is CAWSPGQGFNTQYF. The sequence is built from TRBV30 and TRBJ2-3, with TRBD1 matching 10 junction bases. Trimming leaves V shorter by 5 bases and J shorter by 7 bases, with the junction holding 9 bases beyond the gene matches. Sequences GTSNPN (CDR1) and SVGIG (CDR2) are obtained from the germline V gene (reference sequence). The CDR3 holds 14 amino acids from the cysteine to the phenylalanine. The DNA shown is the 42-base CDR3, in frame from base 1.